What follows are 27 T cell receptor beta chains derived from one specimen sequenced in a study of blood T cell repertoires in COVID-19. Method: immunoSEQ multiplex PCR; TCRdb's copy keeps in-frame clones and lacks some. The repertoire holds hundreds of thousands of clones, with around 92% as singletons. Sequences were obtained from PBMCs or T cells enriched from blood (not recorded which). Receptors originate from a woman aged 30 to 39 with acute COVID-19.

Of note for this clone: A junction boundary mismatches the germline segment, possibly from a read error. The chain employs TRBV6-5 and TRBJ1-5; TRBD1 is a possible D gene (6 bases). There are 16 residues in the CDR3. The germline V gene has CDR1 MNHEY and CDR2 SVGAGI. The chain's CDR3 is CASNYLYGQNNQPQHF. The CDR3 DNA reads TGTGCCAGCAATTACCTATATGGACAGAACAATCAGCCCCAGCATTTT.

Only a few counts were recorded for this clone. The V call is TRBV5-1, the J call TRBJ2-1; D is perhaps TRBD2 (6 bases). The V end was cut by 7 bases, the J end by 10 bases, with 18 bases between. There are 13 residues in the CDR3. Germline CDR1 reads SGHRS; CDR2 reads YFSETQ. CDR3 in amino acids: CASLRPPAGEQFF. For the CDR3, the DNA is TGCGCCAGCCTTCGGCCCCCAGCGGGCGAGCAGTTCTTC.

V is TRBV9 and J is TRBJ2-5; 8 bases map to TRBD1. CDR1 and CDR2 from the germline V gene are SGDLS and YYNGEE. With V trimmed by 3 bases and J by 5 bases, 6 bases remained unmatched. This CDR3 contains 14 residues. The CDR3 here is CASSAGDRRETQYF. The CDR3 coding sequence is TGTGCCAGCAGCGCGGGGGACAGGAGGGAGACCCAGTACTTC.

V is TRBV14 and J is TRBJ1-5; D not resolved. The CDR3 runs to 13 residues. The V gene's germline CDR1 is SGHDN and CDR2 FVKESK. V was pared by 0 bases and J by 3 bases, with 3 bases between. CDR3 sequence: CASSQDINQPQHF. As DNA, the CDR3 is TGTGCCAGCAGCCAAGATATCAATCAGCCCCAGCATTTT.

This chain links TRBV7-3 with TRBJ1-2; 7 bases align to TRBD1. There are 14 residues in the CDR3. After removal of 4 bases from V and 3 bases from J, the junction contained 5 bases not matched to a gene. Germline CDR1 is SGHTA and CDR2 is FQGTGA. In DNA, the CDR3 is TGTGCCAGCAGCTCCGACAGGGTCGACTATGGCTACACCTTC. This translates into CASSSDRVDYGYTF.

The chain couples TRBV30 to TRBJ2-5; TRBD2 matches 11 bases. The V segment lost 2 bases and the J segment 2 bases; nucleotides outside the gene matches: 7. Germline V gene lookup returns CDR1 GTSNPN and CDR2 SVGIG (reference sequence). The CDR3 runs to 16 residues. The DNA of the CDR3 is TGTGCCTGGAGTACCCCGAGGACTAGCGGGCAAGAGACCCAGTACTTC. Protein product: CAWSTPRTSGQETQYF.

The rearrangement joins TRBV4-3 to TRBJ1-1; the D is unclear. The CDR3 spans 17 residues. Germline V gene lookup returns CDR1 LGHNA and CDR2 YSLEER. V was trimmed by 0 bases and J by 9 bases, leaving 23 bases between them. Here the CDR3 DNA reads TGCGCCAGCAGCCAAGATCCCCCGGGTCGAGCAATGAGTCAAGCTTTCTTT. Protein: CASSQDPPGRAMSQAFF.

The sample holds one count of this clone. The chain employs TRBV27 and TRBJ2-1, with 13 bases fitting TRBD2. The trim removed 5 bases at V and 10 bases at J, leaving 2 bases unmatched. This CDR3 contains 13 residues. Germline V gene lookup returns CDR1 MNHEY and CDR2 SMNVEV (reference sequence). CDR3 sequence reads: CASSPGLAGEQFF. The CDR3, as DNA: TGTGCCAGCAGTCCGGGACTAGCGGGGGAGCAGTTCTTC.

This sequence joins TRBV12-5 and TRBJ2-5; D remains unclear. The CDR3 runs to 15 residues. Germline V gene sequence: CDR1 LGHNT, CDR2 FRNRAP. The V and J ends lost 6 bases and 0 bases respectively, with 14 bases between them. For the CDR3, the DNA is TGTGCTAGTGGCCCCCCCGCCAGGTACCAAGAGACCCAGTACTTC. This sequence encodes CASGPPARYQETQYF.

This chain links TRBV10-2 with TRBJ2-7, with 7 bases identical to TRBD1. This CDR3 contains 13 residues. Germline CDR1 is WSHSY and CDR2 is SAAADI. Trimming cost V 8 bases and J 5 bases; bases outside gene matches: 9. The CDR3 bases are TGCGCCAGCCTGGTCACAGGGGCCCACGAGCAGTACTTC. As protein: CASLVTGAHEQYF.

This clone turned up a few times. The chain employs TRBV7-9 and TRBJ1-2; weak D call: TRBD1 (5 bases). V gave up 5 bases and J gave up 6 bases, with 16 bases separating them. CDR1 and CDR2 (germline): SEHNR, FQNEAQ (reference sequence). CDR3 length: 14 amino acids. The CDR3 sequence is CASSHGRAEDGYTF. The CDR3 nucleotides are TGTGCCAGCAGCCATGGCAGGGCTGAGGATGGCTACACCTTC. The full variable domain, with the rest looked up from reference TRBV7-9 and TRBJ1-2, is DTGVSQNPRHKITKRGQNVTFRCDPISEHNRLYWYRQTLGQGPEFLTYFQNEAQLEKSRLLSDRFSAERPKGSFSTLEIQRTEQGDSAMYLCASSHGRAEDGYTFGSGTRLTVV.

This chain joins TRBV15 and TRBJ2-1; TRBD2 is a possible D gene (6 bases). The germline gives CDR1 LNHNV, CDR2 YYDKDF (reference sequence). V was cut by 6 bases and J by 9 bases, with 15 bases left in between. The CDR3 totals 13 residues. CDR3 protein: CATRGGGRSEQFF. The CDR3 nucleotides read TGTGCCACCAGGGGTGGAGGGAGAAGTGAGCAGTTCTTC. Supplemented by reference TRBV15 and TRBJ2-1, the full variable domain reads DAMVIQNPRYQVTQFGKPVTLSCSQTLNHNVMYWYQQKSSQAPKLLFHYYDKDFNNEADTPDNFQSRRPNTSFCFLDIRSPGLGDTAMYLCATRGGGRSEQFFGPGTRLTVL.

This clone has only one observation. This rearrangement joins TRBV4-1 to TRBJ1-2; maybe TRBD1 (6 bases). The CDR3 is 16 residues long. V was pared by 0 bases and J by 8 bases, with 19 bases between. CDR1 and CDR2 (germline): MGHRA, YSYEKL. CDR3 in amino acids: CASSQEAGGLFGGYTF. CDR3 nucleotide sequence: TGCGCCAGCAGCCAAGAAGCGGGGGGGCTGTTTGGCGGCTACACCTTC.

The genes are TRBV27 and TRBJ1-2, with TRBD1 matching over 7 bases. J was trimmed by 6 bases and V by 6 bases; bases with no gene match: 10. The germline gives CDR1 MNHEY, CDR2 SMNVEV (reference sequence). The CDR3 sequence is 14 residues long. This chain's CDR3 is CASSRLTGSDGYTF. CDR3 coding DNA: TGTGCCAGCAGCCGGCTGACAGGGTCAGATGGCTACACCTTC.

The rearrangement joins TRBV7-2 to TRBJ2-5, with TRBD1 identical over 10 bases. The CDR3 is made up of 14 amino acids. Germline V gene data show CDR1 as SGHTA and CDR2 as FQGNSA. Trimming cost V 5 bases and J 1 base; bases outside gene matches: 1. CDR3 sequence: CASSRDRGQETQYF. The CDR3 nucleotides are TGTGCCAGCAGCCGGGACAGGGGCCAAGAGACCCAGTACTTC.

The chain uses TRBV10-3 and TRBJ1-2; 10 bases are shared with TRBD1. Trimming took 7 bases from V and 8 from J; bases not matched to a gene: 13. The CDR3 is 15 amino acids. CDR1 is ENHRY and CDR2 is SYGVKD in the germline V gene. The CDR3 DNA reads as TGTGCCATCACCCTCGACGTGGGACAGGGGTACGGCTACACCTTC. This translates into CAITLDVGQGYGYTF.

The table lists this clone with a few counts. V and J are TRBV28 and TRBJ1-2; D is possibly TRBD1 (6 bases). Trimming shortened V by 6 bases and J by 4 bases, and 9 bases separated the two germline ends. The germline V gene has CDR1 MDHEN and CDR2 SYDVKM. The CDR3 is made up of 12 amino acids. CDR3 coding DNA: TGTGCCAGCAGAGGGGGACCCTATGGCTACACCTTC. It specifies CASRGGPYGYTF.

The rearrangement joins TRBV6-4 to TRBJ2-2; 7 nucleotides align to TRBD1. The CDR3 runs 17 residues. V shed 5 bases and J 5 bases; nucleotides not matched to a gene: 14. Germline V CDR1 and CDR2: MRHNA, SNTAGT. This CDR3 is CASSSASSIQGTGELFF. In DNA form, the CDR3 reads TGTGCCAGCAGTTCCGCTTCATCTATACAGGGGACCGGGGAGCTGTTTTTT.

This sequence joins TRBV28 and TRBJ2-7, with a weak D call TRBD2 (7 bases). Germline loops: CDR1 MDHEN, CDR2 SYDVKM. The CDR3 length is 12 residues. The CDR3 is CCTGGSSYEQYF. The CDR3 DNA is TGTTGTACGGGGGGCAGCTCCTACGAGCAGTACTTC.

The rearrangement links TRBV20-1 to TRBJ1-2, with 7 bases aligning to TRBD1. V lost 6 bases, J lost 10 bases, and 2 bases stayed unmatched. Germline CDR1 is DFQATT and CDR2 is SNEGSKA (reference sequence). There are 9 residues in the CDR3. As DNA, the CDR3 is TGCAGTGCCGGGACAGACTACACCTTC. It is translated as CSAGTDYTF.

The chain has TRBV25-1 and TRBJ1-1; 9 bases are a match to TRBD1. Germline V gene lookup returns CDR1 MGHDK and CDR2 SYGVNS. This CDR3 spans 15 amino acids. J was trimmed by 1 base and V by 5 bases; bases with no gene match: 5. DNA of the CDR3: TGTGCCAGCAGTCCCTTGACAGGGGGGAACACTGAAGCTTTCTTT. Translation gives CASSPLTGGNTEAFF.

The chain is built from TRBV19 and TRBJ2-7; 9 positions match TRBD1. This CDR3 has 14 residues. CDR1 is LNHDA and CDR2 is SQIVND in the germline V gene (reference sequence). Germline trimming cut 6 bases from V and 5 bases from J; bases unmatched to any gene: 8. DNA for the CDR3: TGTGCCAGTAGCCCCGTCGGGACAGGGAACGAGCAGTACTTC. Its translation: CASSPVGTGNEQYF.

This chain's CDR3 is CASIRGNSGYGYTF. The CDR3 nucleotides are TGTGCCAGCATACGGGGGAATTCGGGCTATGGCTACACCTTC. The chain employs TRBV2 and TRBJ1-2; D perhaps matches TRBD1 (5 bases). V lost 7 bases, J lost 4 bases, and 16 bases lay in between. The CDR3 length is 14 residues. Germline CDR1 and CDR2: SNHLY and FYNNEI.

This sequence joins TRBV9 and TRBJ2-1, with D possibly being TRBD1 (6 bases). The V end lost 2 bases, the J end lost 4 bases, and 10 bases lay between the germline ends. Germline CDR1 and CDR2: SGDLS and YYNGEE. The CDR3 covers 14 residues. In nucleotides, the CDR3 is TGTGCCAGCAGCGTCGACCAGGGGTACAATGAGCAGTTCTTC. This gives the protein CASSVDQGYNEQFF. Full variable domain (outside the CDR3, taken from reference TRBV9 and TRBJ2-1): DSGVTQTPKHLITATGQRVTLRCSPRSGDLSVYWYQQSLDQGLQFLIQYYNGEERAKGNILERFSAQQFPDLHSELNLSSLELGDSALYFCASSVDQGYNEQFFGPGTRLTVL.

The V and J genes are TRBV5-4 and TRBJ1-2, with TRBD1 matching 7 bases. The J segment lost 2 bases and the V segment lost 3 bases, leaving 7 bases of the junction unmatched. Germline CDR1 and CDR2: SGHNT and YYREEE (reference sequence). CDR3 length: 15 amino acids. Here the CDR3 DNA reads TGTGCCAGCAGCTGGGTGGACAGGATGAACTATGGCTACACCTTC. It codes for CASSWVDRMNYGYTF.

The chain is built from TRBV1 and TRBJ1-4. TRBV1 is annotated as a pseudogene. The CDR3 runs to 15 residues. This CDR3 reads CTSSQDPQGAGKLFF. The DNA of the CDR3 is TGCACCAGCAGCCAAGACCCACAGGGAGCGGGGAAACTGTTTTTT.

CDR3 sequence: CASMGRAINEQFF. The CDR3 bases are TGTGCCAGCATGGGCAGGGCGATCAATGAGCAGTTCTTC. V is TRBV2 and J is TRBJ2-1; the D gene is possibly TRBD1 (5 bases). CDR1 and CDR2 from the germline V gene are SNHLY and FYNNEI. This CDR3 is 13 amino acids long. Trimming removed 7 bases from V and 6 bases from J, with 13 bases in between.